The 22 T cell receptor beta chains listed next were all sequenced from one sample in a study of control samples from healthy donors and cancer patients. Data came from immunoSEQ multiplex PCR; TCRdb stores just in-frame clones and leaves some out. The profile shows about 41,000 clones, approximately 94% of them singletons. The sample taken for sequencing was blood. The receptors shown here come from a man between 60 and 75 years old in good health.

This sequence joins TRBV19 and TRBJ2-7, with TRBD1 matching over 9 bases. V was pared by 7 bases and J by 5 bases, with 15 bases of the junction left unmatched. The germline V gene has CDR1 LNHDA and CDR2 SQIVND (reference sequence). CDR3 size: 16 residues. This CDR3 is CASTTYPGTGQDEQYF. Written as DNA, the CDR3 is TGTGCCAGTACCACCTACCCCGGGACAGGGCAGGACGAGCAGTACTTC.

The V and J genes are TRBV14 and TRBJ2-7; no clear D. V was pared by 1 base and J by 0 bases, with 10 bases between. The germline V gene encodes CDR1 SGHDN and CDR2 FVKESK. The length of the CDR3 is 15 residues. CDR3 in DNA: TGTGCCAGCAGCCAAGGCCGTTTCCTCTCCTACGAGCAGTACTTC. Amino acids: CASSQGRFLSYEQYF.

The chain carries TRBV3-1 (or the pseudogene TRBV3-2) and TRBJ1-2; TRBD1 might be the D (6 bases). Trimming shortened V by 4 bases and J by 5 bases, and 14 bases separated the two germline ends. The CDR3 has 14 amino acids. The germline V gene has CDR1 LGHDT and CDR2 YNNKEL (reference sequence). This chain's CDR3 is CASSPGGGRYGYTF. CDR3 sequence (DNA): TGTGCCAGCAGCCCTGGCGGGGGGCGATATGGCTACACCTTC.

This chain uses TRBV5-4 with TRBJ2-5; D might be TRBD2 (6 bases). Trimming cost V 0 bases and J 5 bases, with 14 bases left between them. The CDR3 totals 15 residues. Germline CDR1 SGHNT, CDR2 YYREEE (reference sequence). The CDR3 loop is CASSLGGLLIETQYF. The CDR3 DNA follows: TGTGCCAGCAGCTTGGGGGGACTGCTAATTGAGACCCAGTACTTC. Full variable domain (missing parts from reference TRBV5-4 and TRBJ2-5): ETGVTQSPTHLIKTRGQQVTLRCSSQSGHNTVSWYQQALGQGPQFIFQYYREEENGRGNFPPRFSGLQFPNYSSELNVNALELDDSALYLCASSLGGLLIETQYFGPGTRLLVL.

The chain employs TRBV28 and TRBJ2-5; D is perhaps TRBD1 (6 bases). The germline V and J ends were trimmed by 7 bases and 5 bases, with 23 bases remaining between them. Germline CDR1 and CDR2: MDHEN and SYDVKM. The CDR3 has 16 residues. The CDR3: CASTPRYRARGETQYF. CDR3 bases: TGTGCCAGCACCCCCCGGTACAGGGCCCGAGGGGAGACCCAGTACTTC.

V and J are TRBV5-1 and TRBJ1-6; D may be TRBD1 (5 bases). Trimming removed 2 bases at V and 8 bases at J, with 11 bases between. The CDR3 totals 14 residues. Germline CDR1 SGHRS, CDR2 YFSETQ. This chain's CDR3 is CASSLPTGDSPLHF. CDR3 in DNA: TGCGCCAGCAGCTTACCAACAGGAGATTCACCCCTCCACTTT.

This chain connects TRBV6-5 to TRBJ2-3; a weak D match, TRBD2 (5 bases). V dropped 3 bases and J dropped 6 bases, with 13 bases sitting between them. The CDR3 runs to 14 residues. Germline V CDR1 and CDR2: MNHEY, SVGAGI. This CDR3 reads CASSYEGTADTQYF. The CDR3 DNA is TGTGCCAGCAGTTATGAGGGAACCGCCGATACGCAGTATTTT.

This clone was observed a single time. V is TRBV28 and J is TRBJ2-1; 12 nucleotides match TRBD2. This CDR3 is 18 amino acids long. The junction had 17 bases not matched to a gene; V was cut back by 6 bases and J by 8 bases. Germline CDR1 and CDR2: MDHEN and SYDVKM. This CDR3 is CASSPLDLTSGRRDEQFF. CDR3 nucleotides: TGTGCCAGCAGCCCTCTGGACCTGACTAGCGGGAGACGGGATGAGCAGTTCTTC.

The table lists this clone with a count of one. The V call is TRBV28, the J call TRBJ1-3, with 8 bases that match TRBD1. Trimming at V came to 3 bases and at J to 3 bases, leaving 7 bases not matched to a gene. The germline CDR1 and CDR2 sequences are MDHEN and SYDVKM. This CDR3 contains 16 residues. CDR3 sequence: CASSFSTGVVGNTIYF. The CDR3 coding sequence is TGTGCCAGCAGTTTCTCGACAGGGGTCGTTGGAAACACCATATATTTT.

This clone was detected once. This sequence joins TRBV11-2 and TRBJ2-7, with D possibly TRBD1 on 6 matching bases. CDR1 is SGHAT and CDR2 is FQNNGV in the germline V gene. V lost 3 bases and J 3 bases, leaving 15 bases between the germline ends. The CDR3 spans 15 residues. The CDR3 DNA is TGTGCCAGCAGCTTGGAAGTCAGGGGAGTCTACGAGCAGTACTTC. Translated, it gives CASSLEVRGVYEQYF.

V and J are TRBV29-1 and TRBJ2-2, with a tentative D call TRBD1 (5 bases). The V gene's germline CDR1 is SQVTM and CDR2 ANQGSEA. The CDR3 consists of 14 residues. Between the trimmed V and J ends, which lost 3 bases and 0 bases, there was a span of 8 bases. The CDR3 DNA is TGCAGCGTTGAGATAGGGGCGAACACCGGGGAGCTGTTTTTT. Translation gives CSVEIGANTGELFF.

The chain has TRBV6-6 and TRBJ2-7, with 9 bases matching TRBD1. With V trimmed by 5 bases and J by 2 bases, 10 bases remained unmatched. This CDR3 comprises 16 residues. Looked up from germline, CDR1 is MNHNY and CDR2 is SVGAGI (reference sequence). CDR3: CASSTFRTGATYEQYF. Here the CDR3 DNA reads TGTGCCAGCAGTACCTTTAGGACAGGGGCAACCTACGAGCAGTACTTC.

The rearrangement joins TRBV30 to TRBJ2-1; D perhaps matches TRBD2 (6 bases). Germline V lookup: CDR1 GTSNPN, CDR2 SVGIG (reference sequence). V was clipped by 2 bases and J by 10 bases, with 18 bases between them. The CDR3 has 14 amino acids. As DNA, the CDR3 is TGTGCCTGGAGTTTGGGAGGCCCCCTCGGAGAGCAGTTCTTC. Translation: CAWSLGGPLGEQFF.

V is TRBV6-6 and J is TRBJ1-2; weak D call: TRBD1 (5 bases). This CDR3 comprises 15 residues. Deletions cut 0 bases from V and 6 bases from J, with 14 bases between. CDR1 is MNHNY, CDR2 SVGAGI, per germline (reference sequence). CDR3 loop: CASSYSSGGTDGYTF. As DNA, the CDR3 is TGTGCCAGCAGTTACTCGTCGGGGGGAACTGATGGCTACACCTTC.

The V call is TRBV9, the J call TRBJ2-7; weak D call: TRBD1 (7 bases). V was cut by 4 bases and J by 3 bases, with 14 bases left in between. The germline CDR1 and CDR2 sequences are SGDLS and YYNGEE. CDR3 size: 14 residues. The CDR3 DNA follows: TGTGCCAGCAGCCCCAGACAGGGAGGCTACGAGCAGTACTTC. Amino acids: CASSPRQGGYEQYF.

V usage is TRBV24-1 and J usage is TRBJ2-5; tentative D call: TRBD1 (5 bases). This CDR3 spans 16 amino acids. CDR1 is KGHDR, CDR2 SFDVKD, per germline. Trimming cost V 0 bases and J 1 base, with 11 bases left between them. The CDR3 nucleotides are TGTGCCACCAGTGATTTGACAGGAGATGGCCAAGAGACCCAGTACTTC. Protein product: CATSDLTGDGQETQYF.

The V call is TRBV28, the J call TRBJ1-1, with 7 bases matching TRBD1. CDR3 length: 11 residues. The ends lost 5 bases at V and 7 bases at J; junction bases unmatched: 1. Looked up from germline, CDR1 is MDHEN and CDR2 is SYDVKM. The CDR3 is CASSDRVEAFF. Here the CDR3 DNA reads TGTGCCAGCAGTGACAGGGTTGAAGCTTTCTTT.

The V and J genes are TRBV12-5 and TRBJ2-5; possibly TRBD2 for D (6 bases). Germline CDR1 reads LGHNT; CDR2 reads FRNRAP. This CDR3 has 17 amino acids. Trimming took off 7 bases at V and 4 bases at J, with 25 bases between the two ends. The CDR3 region is CASVGSGLGRRAETQYF. In nucleotides, the CDR3 is TGTGCTAGTGTTGGATCCGGGCTGGGGCGGAGGGCAGAGACCCAGTACTTC.

This chain links TRBV28 with TRBJ1-2; TRBD1 might be the D (5 bases). V lost 6 bases and J 13 bases, leaving 21 bases between the germline ends. The CDR3 has 13 amino acids. Germline-derived CDR1 and CDR2 are MDHEN and SYDVKM. The CDR3 DNA follows: TGTGCCAGCAGCCTCCGGGACCCCAAGAGCTGCACCTTC. Its protein product is CASSLRDPKSCTF.

This chain joins TRBV27 and TRBJ1-6; D is possibly TRBD1 (5 bases). Germline-derived CDR1 and CDR2 are MNHEY and SMNVEV (reference sequence). V was shortened by 2 bases and J by 3 bases, with 17 bases between the two germline ends. CDR3 length: 18 residues. The CDR3 spells CASSLKGSTLSYNSPLHF. CDR3 nucleotides: TGTGCCAGCAGTTTAAAGGGGTCCACCTTAAGCTATAATTCACCCCTCCACTTT.

This clone has more than one count but fewer than ten. The chain recombines TRBV7-9 with TRBJ2-5; no clear D gene. The CDR3 spans 14 residues. With 5 bases removed from V and 5 bases from J, the gap between germline ends came to 15 bases. Germline loops: CDR1 SEHNR, CDR2 FQNEAQ (reference sequence). The CDR3 sequence: CASSQYSGPETQYF. For the CDR3, the DNA is TGTGCCAGCAGCCAATATTCCGGGCCCGAGACCCAGTACTTC.

V usage is TRBV3-1 (or the pseudogene TRBV3-2) and J usage is TRBJ2-5, with TRBD2 identical over 7 bases. The germline V gene has CDR1 LGHDT and CDR2 YNNKEL (reference sequence). The CDR3 runs 15 residues. J lost 4 bases, V lost 0 bases, and 5 bases had no gene match. The CDR3 is CASSQDASGPETQYF. CDR3 in DNA: TGTGCCAGCAGCCAAGATGCTAGCGGCCCAGAGACCCAGTACTTC.